Listed below are T cell receptor beta chains from one sample, sequenced in a study of blood T cell repertoires in COVID-19. The method was immunoSEQ multiplex PCR; TCRdb's version includes in-frame clones alone and lacks a portion of them. The sample lists some 130,000 clones; about 79% were seen once. Sequencing was performed on peripheral blood. Receptors originate from a woman aged 45-59 years with acute or convalescent COVID-19. CDR3s include the opening cysteine and the closing phenylalanine or tryptophan. D genes are given only for firm matches. Clone size is given for some rows only: seen once, a few or many times, or a class if the clone is expanded.

d_call j_call v_call cdr3_length clone_size cdr3_aa cdr3_nt
TRBD1 TRBJ1-1 TRBV3-1/TRBV3-2 14 NA CASSPNRDSTEAFF TGTGCCAGCAGCCCCAACAGGGACAGCACTGAAGCTTTCTTT
NA TRBJ2-7 TRBV5-6 14 NA CASSLLPVESEQYF TGTGCCAGCAGCTTATTACCGGTTGAGTCCGAGCAGTACTTC
TRBD2 TRBJ2-1 TRBV5-1 19 NA CASSLRGLAGARLYNEQFF TGCGCCAGCAGCTTGCGGGGACTAGCGGGGGCGCGCCTTTACAATGAGCAGTTCTTC
TRBD1 TRBJ1-5 TRBV2 16 NA CASSARTGPLSQPQHF TGTGCCAGCTCGGCCCGGACAGGTCCCCTATCCCAGCCCCAGCATTTT
TRBD2 TRBJ2-7 TRBV27 17 once CASSLSKGLADNYEQYF TGTGCCAGCAGTTTAAGTAAGGGGCTAGCGGATAACTACGAGCAGTACTTC
TRBD1 TRBJ1-6 TRBV11-2 17 NA CASSQPARQGLYSPLHF TGTGCCAGCAGCCAACCGGCGCGACAGGGACTCTATTCACCCCTCCACTTT
NA TRBJ2-7 TRBV18 13 NA CASSPGAATEQYF TGTGCCAGCTCACCAGGGGCAGCGACAGAGCAGTACTTC
NA TRBJ2-3 TRBV6-6 12 NA CASRPVADTQYF TGTGCCAGCAGGCCCGTAGCAGATACGCAGTATTTT
TRBD1 TRBJ1-6 TRBV29-1 13 NA CSVQQGTNSPLHF TGCAGCGTGCAACAGGGGACAAATTCACCCCTCCACTTT
NA TRBJ2-2 TRBV30 14 NA CAWTGTGRTGELFF TGTGCCTGGACCGGTACAGGGCGGACCGGGGAGCTGTTTTTT
NA TRBJ1-1 TRBV19 14 NA CASSIQGRNTEAFF TGTGCCAGTAGTATACAGGGGAGGAACACTGAAGCTTTCTTT
NA TRBJ1-1 TRBV5-1 16 once CASSQDTTGTNTEAFF TGCGCCAGCAGCCAGGACACGACTGGAACCAACACTGAAGCTTTCTTT
NA TRBJ1-1 TRBV3-1/TRBV3-2 15 NA CASSQVAATNTEAFF TGTGCCAGCAGCCAAGTGGCGGCTACGAACACTGAAGCTTTCTTT
NA TRBJ2-7 TRBV5-1 13 once CASSSGRNYEQYF TGCGCCAGCAGTTCTGGCAGGAACTACGAGCAGTACTTC
NA TRBJ1-2 TRBV4-1 15 NA CASSHSDSEGYGYTF TGCGCCAGCAGCCACTCGGACAGCGAGGGCTATGGCTACACCTTC
TRBD1 TRBJ1-1 TRBV20-1 15 NA CSASLRTGALTEAFF TGCAGTGCTAGTCTCCGGACAGGGGCGCTCACTGAAGCTTTCTTT
NA TRBJ2-1 TRBV5-1 15 NA CASSLRRHSYNEQFF TGCGCCAGCAGCTTGCGGCGACACTCCTACAATGAGCAGTTCTTC
TRBD2 TRBJ2-2 TRBV7-7 14 NA CASSGTSNTGELFF TGTGCCAGCAGCGGGACTAGCAACACCGGGGAGCTGTTTTTT
NA TRBJ2-7 TRBV3-1/TRBV3-2 14 few CASSQGHTTYEQYF TGTGCCAGCAGCCAAGGGCACACGACCTACGAGCAGTACTTC
NA TRBJ1-3 TRBV5-1 14 NA CASSVQGVGNTIYF TGCGCCAGCAGCGTACAGGGTGTTGGAAACACCATATATTTT
TRBD1 TRBJ2-2 TRBV19 15 NA CASSPGQGGVGELFF TGTGCCAGTAGCCCGGGACAGGGAGGAGTAGGGGAGCTGTTTTTT
NA TRBJ2-2 TRBV19 12 few CASRGRTGELFF TGTGCCAGTCGAGGTCGCACCGGGGAGCTGTTTTTT
NA TRBJ1-1 TRBV15 15 NA CATSRTGTTFGEAFF TGTGCCACCAGCAGAACCGGGACAACCTTTGGTGAAGCTTTCTTT
NA TRBJ1-2 TRBV27 15 NA CASSLLPRAEYGYTF TGTGCCAGCAGTTTATTGCCCAGGGCGGAGTATGGCTACACCTTC
TRBD1 TRBJ1-1 TRBV14 13 NA CASSQAKGQGAFF TGTGCCAGCAGCCAAGCCAAGGGACAGGGGGCTTTCTTT
TRBD1 TRBJ1-5 TRBV10-1 15 once CASSELDRGPQPQHF TGCGCCAGCAGTGAGCTAGACAGGGGGCCTCAGCCCCAGCATTTT